This T cell receptor beta chain appears in the sequencing data of a study of CD8+CD57+ T cells in acquired aplastic anemia. Patients picked for sequencing had shown CD8+CD57+ cell expansion detected by flow cytometry. Genomic DNA, serving as template, underwent TCR beta VDJ and CDR3 profiling. TCRdb called the reads again in MiXCR, with one record for every CDR3 protein. The data show about 180,000 distinct CDR3 sequences, with nearly 50% seen just once and roughly 13% held by the top ten. In its sample, this clonotype was seen many times. Germline V gene lookup returns CDR1 SEHNR and CDR2 FQNEAQ (reference sequence). This CDR3 is 18 amino acids long. After removal of 4 bases from V and 4 bases from J, the junction contained 15 bases not matched to a gene.

The sequence was collected from a human donor with aplastic anemia. The sequencing sample was made of sorted CD4+, CD8+, or CD8+CD57+ T cells (not recorded which) from PBMCs. This chain links TRBV7-9 with TRBJ2-1; 8 positions agree with TRBD1. CDR3 residues: CASSYPVGTGGTYNEQFF. DNA for the CDR3: TGTGCCAGCAGCTACCCGGTGGGCACAGGGGGGACTTACAATGAGCAGTTCTTC.